The TCR beta chain under discussion was sequenced for a study of PD-1 blockade in classical Hodgkin lymphoma. Study summary: On a schedule of every 2 weeks, patients received nivolumab 3 mg/kg intravenously.

TCRdb keeps only in-frame clones here, not all; method: immunoSEQ multiplex PCR. Of about 94,000 clones listed, 80% to 90% are singletons. About this clone: Its specificity is unknown.

General study findings and limits: CD4+ TCR diversity rose significantly by C4D1, and CD8+ TCR diversity did not. TCR diversity at baseline was reported to be reduced in newly diagnosed patients relative to healthy donors.

Every patient was affected by relapse after autologous stem cell transplantation, while exposure to brentuximab vedotin was not uniform. The CDR3 spans 16 residues. Trimming cost V 0 bases and J 3 bases, with 12 bases left between them. Germline values: CDR1 MGHRA, CDR2 YSYEKL. The sequencing here drew on peripheral blood mononuclear cells (PBMCs), taken before the second cycle of nivolumab. This sequence originates from a human donor with classical Hodgkin lymphoma. The genes are TRBV4-1 and TRBJ1-3; D is perhaps TRBD1 (5 bases). CDR3 coding DNA: TGCGCCAGCAGCCAAGATATGGCGGGGGGTGGAAACACCATATATTTT. It specifies CASSQDMAGGGNTIYF.